One sample yielded the 5 T cell receptor beta chains listed below, sequenced in a study of neurological immune-mediated disorders (dated by TCRdb to between 2018 and 2021). The library was made by 5' RACE. The instrument given in TCRdb is Illumina HiSeq 2500. In-frame beta chains were kept once TCRdb had trimmed the public reads at Q25 with fastp and called clones with MiXCR. Rows are combined by CDR3 protein, so each entry shows the most common genes and DNA. Recorded for this sample are roughly 24,000 distinct CDR3 sequences; 10% to 15% of them occurred a single time. The ten biggest clones cover around 14% of the sample. The sequencing sample was made of PBMCs. The receptors shown here come from an older woman with HTLV-1-associated myelopathy (HAM/TSP).

This chain uses TRBV5-4 with TRBJ1-2, with D perhaps TRBD1 (5 bases). Per germline, CDR1 SGHNT and CDR2 YYREEE (reference sequence). This CDR3 comprises 14 residues. Deletions cut 6 bases from V and 5 bases from J, with 17 bases between. The DNA of the CDR3 is TGTGCCAGCACCCCGGGGACCACTTTTTATGGCTACACCTTC. It is translated as CASTPGTTFYGYTF.

The CDR3 nucleotides read TGCAGTGCTAGAGAGGCAGGAGGACAAGAGACCCAGTACTTC. Encoded protein: CSAREAGGQETQYF. The V call is TRBV20-1, the J call TRBJ2-5; D may be TRBD2 (5 bases). The CDR3 is made up of 14 amino acids. Germline V CDR1 and CDR2: DFQATT, SNEGSKA (reference sequence). V was cut by 0 bases and J by 2 bases, with 10 bases left in between.

This clonotype showed up many times. The V gene is TRBV5-1, the J gene TRBJ2-1; TRBD2 matches at 11 bases. Per the germline V gene, CDR1 is SGHRS and CDR2 is YFSETQ. This CDR3 has 18 amino acids. V lost 1 base, J lost 1 base, and 7 bases stayed unmatched. In DNA, the CDR3 is TGCGCCAGCAGCTTGATGACTAGCGGGAAGCCTTCCTACAATGAGCAGTTCTTC. Translated: CASSLMTSGKPSYNEQFF.

This clonotype was seen at least ten times. The rearrangement joins TRBV6-1 to TRBJ1-1, with unresolved D. The V and J ends lost 2 bases and 10 bases respectively, with 17 bases between them. The CDR3 has 14 residues. Germline V gene data show CDR1 as MNHNS and CDR2 as SASEGT. CDR3 sequence: CASSEYSSVASAFF. The CDR3 DNA reads TGTGCCAGCAGTGAATACTCTTCTGTAGCTTCAGCTTTCTTT.

This clonotype came up many times. The chain carries TRBV7-2 and TRBJ1-1, with a possible D match to TRBD1 (5 bases). Per germline, CDR1 SGHTA and CDR2 FQGNSA. The CDR3 totals 15 residues. V lost 5 bases and J lost 1, with 14 bases in between. The CDR3 DNA follows: TGTGCCAGCAGCAAATCCGGGACCCAGAACACTGAAGCTTTCTTT. It codes for CASSKSGTQNTEAFF.